This T cell receptor beta chain comes out of a study of blood T cell repertoires in COVID-19. Germline CDR1 is LGHNA and CDR2 is YNFKEQ. The trim removed 0 bases at V and 2 bases at J, leaving 10 bases unmatched. CDR3 length equals 19 residues. Sequencing was performed with immunoSEQ multiplex PCR; in TCRdb, only in-frame clones are kept and a portion is missing. The repertoire holds a few hundred thousand clones, with 80% to 90% as singletons. Material: PBMCs or T cells enriched from blood (not recorded which). The J gene is TRBJ2-1, the V gene TRBV4-2; 10 nucleotides agree with TRBD2. This sequence originates from a man under 40 who had recovered from COVID-19. The CDR3 here is CASSQDGIAGGSTYNEQFF. The CDR3 DNA is TGTGCCAGCAGCCAAGATGGAATAGCGGGGGGTTCTACCTACAATGAGCAGTTCTTC.